What follows describes a single TCR beta chain. Its antigen is undetermined. This entry comes from a study of OX40 agonist ivuxolimab in advanced cancers. Study overall: Every 2 weeks, patients got intravenous ivuxolimab at one of six dose levels (0.01-10 mg/kg). Study-wide results and caveats: Both blood CD4+ and CD8+ T cells showed clonal growth by week 6 at 0.1 to 3.0 mg/kg.

Sequenced by immunoSEQ multiplex PCR; TCRdb stores in-frame clones only, minus some. The sample shows over 65,000 clones, about 90% of them seen only once. V shed 5 bases and J 4 bases; nucleotides not matched to a gene: 14. The CDR3 is made up of 17 amino acids. From germline, CDR1 is LNHDA and CDR2 SQIVND (reference sequence). This TCR was sampled from an adult with an advanced solid tumor such as melanoma, head and neck, liver or kidney cancer. The rearrangement links TRBV19 to TRBJ1-5, with 7 bases aligning to TRBD1. Here the sequenced sample was CD4+ or CD8+ T cells sorted from blood, taken in a trial of the OX40 agonist ivuxolimab. In nucleotides, the CDR3 is TGTGCCAGTAGTGAAGGCGGGACAGAGGGTTGGAATCAGCCCCAGCATTTT. This sequence encodes CASSEGGTEGWNQPQHF. Full variable domain (remainder filled in from reference TRBV19 and TRBJ1-5): DGGITQSPKYLFRKEGQNVTLSCEQNLNHDAMYWYRQDPGQGLRLIYYSQIVNDFQKGDIAEGYSVSREKKESFPLTVTSAQKNPTAFYLCASSEGGTEGWNQPQHFGDGTRLSIL.